The source of this TCR beta chain is a study of blood T cell repertoires in COVID-19. Study details: The United States, Italy and Spain provided the acute and convalescent COVID-19 samples. T cells, B-cell-depleted T cells, or PBMCs provided the cDNA or gDNA that served as material.

Germline CDR1 is MDHEN and CDR2 is SYDVKM. Trimming cost V 3 bases and J 3 bases, with 9 bases left between them. CDR3 length: 14 amino acids. How the authors handled the data: Researchers report that nucleated cell counts were estimated from reference gene primer amplification. Here immunoSEQ multiplex PCR was the method, and the copy in TCRdb shows in-frame clones only, minus some. The V and J calls and clone size were taken over from that table, and D and trimming were inferred from the DNA. Found here are approximately 120,000 clones, around four fifths of them singletons; the top ten hold just under 25%.

The J gene is TRBJ1-5, the V gene TRBV28; tentative D call: TRBD1 (5 bases). The specimen was peripheral blood. This receptor was identified in a human donor in a cohort sampled during active COVID-19. The CDR3 nucleotides are TGTGCCAGCAGTTTTCGACAGAACAATCAGCCCCAGCATTTT. As protein: CASSFRQNNQPQHF.